This TCR beta chain derives from a study of shared clonotypes between healthy human individuals. TCRdb's table, derived via immunoSEQ multiplex PCR, lists solely in-frame clones and lacks some. The sample shows approximately 2.1 million clones, more than 80% of them seen only once. Study results and limitations: The generation probabilities recorded for non-shared clonotypes fell below those of clonotypes shared by all four donors.

About this clone: No antigen is known for it.

This CDR3 spans 14 amino acids. Trimming at V came to 2 bases and at J to 5 bases, leaving 1 base not matched to a gene. Germline V CDR1 and CDR2: LGHNA, YNFKEQ. The genes are TRBV4-2 and TRBJ2-7; 12 nucleotides agree with TRBD1. Sequencing was carried out using naive CD4+ T cells from PBMCs. As for subset: CD45RA+ positively selected. This clonotype was sampled from a man aged 18-30 years in good health. Some clones in this sample may be carry-over from other donors' samples. The CDR3 DNA sequence: TGTGCCAGCAGCCAAAGGGACAGGGGGCACGAGCAGTACTTC. It is translated as CASSQRDRGHEQYF.